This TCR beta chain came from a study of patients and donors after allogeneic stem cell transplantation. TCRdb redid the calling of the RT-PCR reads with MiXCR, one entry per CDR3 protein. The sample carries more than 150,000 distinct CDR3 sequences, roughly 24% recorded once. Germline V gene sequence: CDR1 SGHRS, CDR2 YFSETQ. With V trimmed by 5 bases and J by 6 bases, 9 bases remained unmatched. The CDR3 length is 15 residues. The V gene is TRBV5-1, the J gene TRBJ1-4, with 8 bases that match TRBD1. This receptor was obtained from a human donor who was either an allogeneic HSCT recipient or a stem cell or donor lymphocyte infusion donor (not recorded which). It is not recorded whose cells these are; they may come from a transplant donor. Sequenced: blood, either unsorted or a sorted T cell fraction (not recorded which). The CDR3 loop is CASRLRTGSDEKLFF. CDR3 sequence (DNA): TGCGCCAGCAGACTGAGGACAGGGAGCGATGAAAAACTGTTTTTT.